The TCR beta chain described here comes from a study of STAT3 mutations in large granular lymphocyte leukemia. As regards this clone: Its antigen is unknown.

This CDR3 has 15 amino acids. The V and J ends lost 0 bases and 5 bases, in that order; junction bases with no gene match: 7. CDR1 and CDR2 (germline): SGDLS, YYNGEE. Clones were sequenced by immunoSEQ multiplex PCR, and TCRdb holds only the in-frame ones, with some missing. The sample yields around 12,000 clones, more than 65% seen once. General study results and limits: Every T-cell large granular lymphocyte leukemia patient had at least one immunodominant TCR beta clonotype. Sampling intervals varied between patients and samples.

V and J are TRBV9 and TRBJ2-7; 8 nucleotides line up with TRBD1. Input material: peripheral blood mononuclear cells. The sequence was obtained from a man in his sixties with T-cell large granular lymphocyte leukemia. Some clones in this sample may be carry-over from other donors' samples. CDR3 sequence: CASSVGAGGMNEQYF. The CDR3 DNA follows: TGTGCCAGCAGCGTAGGGGCAGGGGGCATGAACGAGCAGTACTTC.